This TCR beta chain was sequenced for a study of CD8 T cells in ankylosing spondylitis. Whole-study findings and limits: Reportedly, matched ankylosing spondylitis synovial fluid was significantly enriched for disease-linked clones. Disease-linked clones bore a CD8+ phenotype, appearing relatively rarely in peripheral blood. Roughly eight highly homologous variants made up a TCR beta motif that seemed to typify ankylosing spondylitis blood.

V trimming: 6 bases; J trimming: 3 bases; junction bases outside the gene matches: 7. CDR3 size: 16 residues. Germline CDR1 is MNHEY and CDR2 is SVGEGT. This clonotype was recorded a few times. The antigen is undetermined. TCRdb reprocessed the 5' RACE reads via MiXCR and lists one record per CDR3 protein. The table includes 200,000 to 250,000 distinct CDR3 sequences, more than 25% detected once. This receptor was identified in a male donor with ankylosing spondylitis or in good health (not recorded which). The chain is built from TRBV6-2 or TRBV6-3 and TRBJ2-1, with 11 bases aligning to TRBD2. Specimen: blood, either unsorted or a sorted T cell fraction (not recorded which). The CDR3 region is CASSNTGTSGYNEQFF. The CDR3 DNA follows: TGTGCCAGCAGCAATACCGGGACTAGCGGCTACAATGAGCAGTTCTTC.